The rows below give T cell receptor beta chains drawn from one sample of a study of regulatory T cells in long-lasting Graves disease. TCRdb processed the multiplex PCR reads anew with MiXCR; each CDR3 protein has one entry. The sample gives about 330,000 distinct CDR3 sequences, around 15% of which show up once; about 19% is in the top ten. These sequences were also reported in another study, on T cells in Graves' hyperthyroidism and ophthalmopathy.

Sequencing was performed on peripheral blood mononuclear cells (PBMCs), taken at new diagnosis, from a patient treated with antithyroid drugs. The source is a woman aged 18-30 years with Graves disease. CDR3s include the opening cysteine and the closing phenylalanine or tryptophan. D genes are given only for firm matches. Size is stated for part of the rows, as once, few or many counts, or as a class when the clone is expanded.

cdr3_length j_call v_call d_call clone_size cdr3_nt cdr3_aa
15 TRBJ1-3 TRBV12-3/TRBV12-4 NA few TGTGCCAGCAGTTCCTTCGTTTCCTCTGGAAACACCATATATTTT CASSSFVSSGNTIYF
20 TRBJ2-5 TRBV5-1 NA many TGCGCCAGCAGCTTGGCCGAATGGCCGAGAGGACAGTCCGTTGGGGAGACCCAGTACTTC CASSLAEWPRGQSVGETQYF
14 TRBJ2-3 TRBV6-1 TRBD2 NA TGTGCCAGCAGCGGTATAGCGGGAGCAGATACGCAGTATTTT CASSGIAGADTQYF
15 TRBJ2-7 TRBV5-1 NA many TGCGCCAGCAGCTTGCTTGATGGGCCGGGCTACGAGCAGTACTTC CASSLLDGPGYEQYF
11 TRBJ2-1 TRBV12-5 NA many TGTGCTAGTGGTCACGATAATGAGCAGTTCTTC CASGHDNEQFF
12 TRBJ2-3 TRBV27 NA many TGTGCCAGCAGTCACTCGGGACTTCCGGAGTATTTT CASSHSGLPEYF
14 TRBJ2-1 TRBV5-1 NA many TGCGCCAGCAGCTTGGCCCTTAGGAGCAATGAGCAGTTCTTC CASSLALRSNEQFF
16 TRBJ1-4 TRBV10-3 NA many TGTGCCATCAGTGGATCAGGTGGAAAGGCTAATGAAAAACTGTTTTTT CAISGSGGKANEKLFF
17 TRBJ2-3 TRBV3-1 TRBD2 NA TGTGCCAGCAGCCAAGGGGGACTAGCGGGCCTAACAGATACGCAGTATTTT CASSQGGLAGLTDTQYF
14 TRBJ2-1 TRBV29-1 NA NA TGCAGCGTTGAAAGGGGGGAGGGCTACAATGAGCAGTTCTTC CSVERGEGYNEQFF
14 TRBJ1-4 TRBV9 NA NA TGTGCCAGCAGCGTAGACGGGAGGGCTGAAAAACTGTTTTTT CASSVDGRAEKLFF
19 TRBJ2-1 TRBV30 TRBD2 NA TGTGCCTGGGACAAAAGGTCGGCACTGGGTAGCGGGAGTGGCAATGAGCAGTTCTTC CAWDKRSALGSGSGNEQFF
14 TRBJ2-7 TRBV27 TRBD1 many TGTGCCAGCAGCGTAGACAGGGGTTCCTACGAGCAGTACTTC CASSVDRGSYEQYF
14 TRBJ2-1 TRBV25-1 NA few TGTGCCAGCACCCGGAGTTCGTTATACAATGAGCAGTTCTTC CASTRSSLYNEQFF
17 TRBJ2-3 TRBV28 TRBD2 many TGTGCCAGCTCTCTGGGTTTGACTAGCGCGGTGTGGGATACGCAGTATTTT CASSLGLTSAVWDTQYF
15 TRBJ2-4 TRBV14 TRBD2 NA TGTGCCAGCAGCCCACTGGGACTAGCGGGAGGCCTTCAGTACTTC CASSPLGLAGGLQYF
14 TRBJ1-2 TRBV9 TRBD1 NA TGTGCCAGCAGCGCAGACAGGGGGCTAGAGGGCTACACCTTC CASSADRGLEGYTF
15 TRBJ1-1 TRBV3-1 TRBD1 many TGTGCCAGCAGCCAAAAACAGGGGAGAGGGACTGAAGCTTTCTTT CASSQKQGRGTEAFF
16 TRBJ2-1 TRBV24-1 NA few TGTGCCACCAGTGATTGGACTACGAGCTCCTACAATGAGCAGTTCTTC CATSDWTTSSYNEQFF
18 TRBJ2-1 TRBV3-1 NA NA TGTGCCAGCAACCACAATTCGAAGGGAACTTCCTCCTACAATGAGCAGTTCTTC CASNHNSKGTSSYNEQFF
15 TRBJ1-2 TRBV5-1 NA many TGCGCCAGCAGCTTGGAGGGGGGGGATGCCTATGGCTACACCTTC CASSLEGGDAYGYTF
15 TRBJ1-4 TRBV13 NA few TGTGCCAGCAGCTTTGGGAGTCGGCAAACTGAAAAACTGTTTTTT CASSFGSRQTEKLFF
15 TRBJ2-3 TRBV28 NA NA TGTGCCAGCAGTCCTCGTCAGCCAAGCACAGATACGCAGTATTTT CASSPRQPSTDTQYF
14 TRBJ1-2 TRBV9 TRBD1 few TGTGCCAGCAGCGTTGACAGGGGGGACTATGGCTACACCTTC CASSVDRGDYGYTF
14 TRBJ2-3 TRBV7-3 NA many TGTGCCAGCAGCTCGAAGATGGGCGCAGATACGCAGTATTTT CASSSKMGADTQYF
13 TRBJ2-5 TRBV27 NA many TGTGCCACCCGCCTTTCGGGTGGGGAGACCCAGTACTTC CATRLSGGETQYF
16 TRBJ2-3 TRBV10-3 TRBD2 many TGTGCCATCAGTGGCGATTCAGCGGGAAGGGGAGATACGCAGTATTTT CAISGDSAGRGDTQYF
15 TRBJ2-1 TRBV11-2 NA many TGTGCCAGCAGCTTAGAAATAACAGGGAGGAATCGGCAGTTCTTC CASSLEITGRNRQFF
14 TRBJ2-1 TRBV12-3/TRBV12-4 TRBD1 NA TGTGCCAGCGTGGGGGACAGGGCCGGTGATGAGCAGTTCTTC CASVGDRAGDEQFF
13 TRBJ2-7 TRBV20-1 NA many TGCAGTGCTCCCCGGCGGAACTCCTACGAGCAGTACTTC CSAPRRNSYEQYF
15 TRBJ1-5 TRBV28 NA many TGTGCCAGCAGCCCTGAATTCGGTCTAGGACGGCCCCAGCATTTT CASSPEFGLGRPQHF
16 TRBJ2-3 TRBV7-9 NA many TGTGCCAGCAGCACCCAGAGTCCGGCAAACACAGATACGCAGTATTTT CASSTQSPANTDTQYF
20 TRBJ1-5 TRBV5-1 TRBD1 NA TGCGCCAGCAAAACGCAGGGAGGGGGACAGGGACCTCAAGGGGATCAGCCCCAGCATTTT CASKTQGGGQGPQGDQPQHF
13 TRBJ2-7 TRBV6-9 NA few TGTGCCAGCAGTTATGGCCAGCTCTACGAGCAGTACTTC CASSYGQLYEQYF
16 TRBJ2-7 TRBV7-2 TRBD1 many TGTGCCAGCAGCATAGATGGGGACAGGGTAATCTACGAGCAGTACTTC CASSIDGDRVIYEQYF
13 TRBJ2-5 TRBV7-8 NA few TGTGCCAGCAGCTTGACCTGGGTAGAGACCCAGTACTTC CASSLTWVETQYF
12 TRBJ2-7 TRBV5-1 NA many TGCGCCAGCAGCGTAATAGCAGACGAGCAGTACTTC CASSVIADEQYF
14 TRBJ1-1 TRBV3-1 NA many TGTGCCAGCAGCCAAGATCGGGCGAACACTGAAGCTTTCTTT CASSQDRANTEAFF
15 TRBJ1-1 TRBV5-1 TRBD1 NA TGCGCCAGCAACATCGGAGGGGGCATGAACACTGAAGCTTTCTTT CASNIGGGMNTEAFF
13 TRBJ2-1 TRBV30 NA many TGCGCCTGGAGTTTTGACAGCGTTACTGAGCAGTTCTTC CAWSFDSVTEQFF
16 TRBJ2-1 TRBV5-5 NA many TGTGCCAGCAGCTTGCCTGGACTTCGCTCCTACAATGAGCAGTTCTTC CASSLPGLRSYNEQFF
12 TRBJ2-2 TRBV7-3 NA many TGTGCCAGCAGTTACGACACCGGGGAGCTGTTTTTT CASSYDTGELFF
12 TRBJ2-3 TRBV11-2 NA NA TGTGCCAGCAGCCCCCATCTTGATACGCAGTATTTT CASSPHLDTQYF
12 TRBJ2-3 TRBV18 NA many TGTGCCAGCTCACTCCAACTAGGGGCGCAGTATTTT CASSLQLGAQYF
16 TRBJ1-6 TRBV7-9 NA few TGTGCCAGCAGCTTTCTTGCCGGACAGACCTTCGCCCCCCTCCACTTT CASSFLAGQTFAPLHF
13 TRBJ1-5 TRBV10-3 NA few TGTGCCATCAATGGGCAGGTCAATCAGCCCCAGCATTTT CAINGQVNQPQHF
12 TRBJ2-7 TRBV18 NA many TGTGCCAGCTCACCCTCAGGGGACGAGCAGTACTTC CASSPSGDEQYF
17 TRBJ2-7 TRBV7-9 TRBD1 many TGTGCCAGCAGCTTAGCGCCTCCGGGACAGGGAGACTACGAGCAGTACTTC CASSLAPPGQGDYEQYF
13 TRBJ1-5 TRBV19 NA few TGTGCCAGTTGTTCGCGCGGCAATCAGCCCCAGCATTTT CASCSRGNQPQHF
13 TRBJ2-2 TRBV10-1 NA few TGCGCCAGCACGGACCCCAGCACCGGGGAGCTGTTTTTT CASTDPSTGELFF
15 TRBJ1-2 TRBV6-1 NA many TGTGCCAGCAGCGCTTTAATGGACGGGGGCGAAGGCTACACCTTC CASSALMDGGEGYTF
12 TRBJ2-1 TRBV20-1 TRBD2 NA TGCAGTGCCCAGCGGGAGGGCCATGAGCAGTTCTTC CSAQREGHEQFF
16 TRBJ1-2 TRBV2 TRBD1 few TGTGCCAGCAGTGAGAAGAGGACAGGGGAAAACTATGGCTACACCTTC CASSEKRTGENYGYTF
14 TRBJ1-5 TRBV28 NA NA TGTGCCAGCAGTGCGACAGGAACAAATCAGCCCCAGCATTTT CASSATGTNQPQHF
15 TRBJ2-2 TRBV10-3 NA NA TGTGCCGTCCCCTTGGGACAAGCGAACACCGGGGAGCTGTTTTTT CAVPLGQANTGELFF
22 TRBJ2-1 TRBV12-3/TRBV12-4 NA NA TGTGCCAGCAGTTCGACATTTGGAGCGGCAGCGCCCACCAAGATTGGCTACAATGAGCAGTTCTTC CASSSTFGAAAPTKIGYNEQFF
13 TRBJ1-3 TRBV30 NA many TGTGCCTGGAGTGATGGGTCAGGAAACACCATATATTTT CAWSDGSGNTIYF
13 TRBJ2-7 TRBV29-1 NA few TGCAGCGTTGAGAAGTTTGGGGAGGACGAGCAGTACTTC CSVEKFGEDEQYF